Below, 27 T cell receptor beta chains from the same sample are listed, as sequenced in a study of blood T cell repertoires in COVID-19. Sequencing was performed with immunoSEQ multiplex PCR; in TCRdb, only in-frame clones are kept and a portion is missing. The top ten clones hold 3% to 3.5% of a sample with over 130,000 clones, 84% of them seen once. Sequenced input: PBMCs or T cells enriched from blood (not recorded which). The source of these receptors is a woman aged 45-65 years with acute COVID-19.

The chain joins TRBV19 to TRBJ1-2; possible D gene TRBD1, 6 bases. Per the germline V gene, CDR1 is LNHDA and CDR2 is SQIVND (reference sequence). There are 14 residues in the CDR3. V was trimmed by 7 bases and J by 8 bases, leaving 20 bases between them. This CDR3 is CASNPDRPPGGYTF. CDR3 bases: TGTGCCAGTAACCCTGACAGGCCCCCGGGAGGCTACACCTTC. The full variable domain, with the rest looked up from reference TRBV19 and TRBJ1-2, is DGGITQSPKYLFRKEGQNVTLSCEQNLNHDAMYWYRQDPGQGLRLIYYSQIVNDFQKGDIAEGYSVSREKKESFPLTVTSAQKNPTAFYLCASNPDRPPGGYTFGSGTRLTVV.

The chain combines TRBV27 with TRBJ1-1; a possible D gene is TRBD1 (5 bases). The length of the CDR3 is 15 residues. The V and J ends lost 4 bases and 0 bases respectively, with 12 bases between them. The V gene's germline CDR1 is MNHEY and CDR2 SMNVEV (reference sequence). The CDR3 spells CASSSVEGLNTEAFF. CDR3 coding DNA: TGTGCCAGCAGTTCGGTGGAGGGGTTGAACACTGAAGCTTTCTTT.

The chain has TRBV27 and TRBJ1-2, with 7 bases fitting TRBD1. Per germline, CDR1 MNHEY and CDR2 SMNVEV (reference sequence). This CDR3 contains 14 residues. With 7 bases clipped from V and 3 bases from J, the junction kept 8 bases outside the gene matches. The CDR3 DNA sequence: TGTGCCAGCATCACGAGGGGGCTATACTATGGCTACACCTTC. Its protein is CASITRGLYYGYTF.

The chain carries TRBV19 and TRBJ2-3; D is unresolved. The CDR3 has 13 residues. V was trimmed by 3 bases and J by 4 bases, leaving 8 bases between them. Per the germline V gene, CDR1 is LNHDA and CDR2 is SQIVND (reference sequence). The CDR3 DNA follows: TGTGCCAGTAGTATGTTTCTTGCAGATACGCAGTATTTT. Amino acids: CASSMFLADTQYF.

The chain carries TRBV6-6 and TRBJ2-5, with D maybe TRBD1 (5 bases). V gave up 8 bases and J gave up 5 bases, with 15 bases separating them. This CDR3 region has 13 residues. The germline CDR1 and CDR2 sequences are MNHNY and SVGAGI (reference sequence). The CDR3 coding sequence is TGTGCCAGCGTAACAGGCCCATCGGAGACCCAGTACTTC. As protein: CASVTGPSETQYF.

This chain uses TRBV30 with TRBJ2-1, with D tentatively TRBD1 or TRBD2 (9 bases each). CDR1 is GTSNPN and CDR2 is SVGIG in the germline V gene (reference sequence). Trimming pared 2 bases from V and 4 bases from J, leaving 33 bases between. This CDR3 contains 21 residues. The CDR3 DNA follows: TGTGCCTGGAGTTATTCTCGACAGGGGGTTATAGCGGGAGACATATACAATGAGCAGTTCTTC. It codes for CAWSYSRQGVIAGDIYNEQFF.

The count of this clone is one. This rearrangement joins TRBV15 to TRBJ2-7; D not certain. The germline V gene encodes CDR1 LNHNV and CDR2 YYDKDF (reference sequence). The CDR3 has 11 residues. With 11 bases removed from V and 6 bases from J, the gap between germline ends came to 14 bases. The CDR3 bases are TGTGCCTCCACCGAAAGAGGCGAGCAGTACTTC. Encoded protein: CASTERGEQYF.

This chain uses TRBV7-9 with TRBJ1-6; tentative D call: TRBD1 (5 bases). Trimming removed 8 bases from V and 2 bases from J, with 10 bases in between. CDR3 length: 14 amino acids. The V gene's germline CDR1 is SEHNR and CDR2 FQNEAQ (reference sequence). Here the CDR3 reads CASWGEPYNSPLHF. Here the CDR3 DNA reads TGTGCCAGCTGGGGGGAGCCCTATAATTCACCCCTCCACTTT.

The sample holds a few counts of this clone. The chain links TRBV11-2 to TRBJ1-5; D uncertain. In germline, CDR1 is SGHAT, CDR2 FQNNGV. The CDR3 spans 16 residues. V lost 4 bases, J lost 0 bases, and 13 bases lay in between. CDR3 loop: CASSSHDRGSNQPQHF. CDR3 nucleotide sequence: TGTGCCAGCAGCTCCCACGACCGAGGTAGCAATCAGCCCCAGCATTTT.

This clone was seen a single time. The genes are TRBV24-1 and TRBJ2-2, with 8 bases fitting TRBD2. This CDR3 is built from 15 residues. J lost 5 bases, V lost 4 bases, and 5 bases had no gene match. Germline V gene lookup returns CDR1 KGHDR and CDR2 SFDVKD. In DNA form, the CDR3 reads TGTGCCACCAGTGAGCGGGAGGAGTGGACCGGGGAGCTGTTTTTT. Protein: CATSEREEWTGELFF.

The chain has TRBV6-1 and TRBJ1-1; the D gene is possibly TRBD1 (5 bases). The V end was cut by 2 bases, the J end by 1 base, with 17 bases between. Per germline, CDR1 MNHNS and CDR2 SASEGT. CDR3 length: 17 amino acids. CDR3 nucleotides: TGTGCCAGCAGTGAATGGGGGGTGGGTTTCGGGAACACTGAAGCTTTCTTT. Residues: CASSEWGVGFGNTEAFF.

V is TRBV19 and J is TRBJ2-1; 15 positions agree with TRBD2. CDR3 size: 16 residues. The V gene end was trimmed by 5 bases and the J gene end by 6 bases; junction bases not matched to a gene: 5. Germline loops: CDR1 LNHDA, CDR2 SQIVND (reference sequence). The CDR3 loop reads CASSAGLAGGGNEQFF. Here the CDR3 DNA reads TGTGCCAGTAGTGCGGGACTAGCGGGAGGAGGCAATGAGCAGTTCTTC.

V and J are TRBV23-1 and TRBJ2-1; maybe TRBD1 (5 bases). TRBV23-1 is annotated as an ORF whose role is uncertain. The CDR3 runs 18 residues. V dropped 11 bases and J dropped 5 bases, with 31 bases sitting between them. CDR3 in DNA: TGCGCCGGAGTGTTGGCCAGGGTACCTGCTGACCAAAACAATGAGCAGTTCTTC. Protein product: CAGVLARVPADQNNEQFF.

The rearrangement uses TRBV15 and TRBJ2-1, with D unclear. Per the germline V gene, CDR1 is LNHNV and CDR2 is YYDKDF (reference sequence). V lost 2 bases to trimming and J lost 3 bases, with 5 bases between them. CDR3 size: 13 residues. The CDR3 nucleotides read TGTGCCACCAGCAGACGACACTACAATGAGCAGTTCTTC. This gives the protein CATSRRHYNEQFF.

CDR3 loop: CSVELDRGGYGYTF. In DNA form, the CDR3 reads TGCAGCGTTGAATTGGACAGGGGTGGCTATGGCTACACCTTC. The V gene is TRBV29-1, the J gene TRBJ1-2; 9 bases fit TRBD1. Per the germline V gene, CDR1 is SQVTM and CDR2 is ANQGSEA. This CDR3 region has 14 residues. Trimming at V came to 2 bases and at J to 4 bases, leaving 5 bases not matched to a gene. Full variable domain (outside the CDR3, taken from reference TRBV29-1 and TRBJ1-2): SAVISQKPSRDICQRGTSLTIQCQVDSQVTMMFWYRQQPGQSLTLIATANQGSEATYESGFVIDKFPISRPNLTFSTLTVSNMSPEDSSIYLCSVELDRGGYGYTFGSGTRLTVV.

This chain uses TRBV6-5 with TRBJ2-4; TRBD2 is a possible D gene (7 bases). Germline CDR1 reads MNHEY; CDR2 reads SVGAGI. The CDR3 is 14 residues long. Trimming took off 2 bases at V and 9 bases at J, with 14 bases between the two ends. This chain's CDR3 is CASSYGGATTIQYF. The CDR3 nucleotides read TGTGCCAGCAGTTACGGGGGGGCCACGACCATTCAGTACTTC.

The chain carries TRBV19 and TRBJ1-6; D ambiguous. The V gene lost 5 bases and the J gene lost 8 bases, with 13 bases spanning the gap. The CDR3 extends over 14 amino acids. Germline V gene lookup returns CDR1 LNHDA and CDR2 SQIVND (reference sequence). The CDR3 here is CASSDQLRDSPLHF. The CDR3 DNA reads as TGTGCCAGTAGTGATCAGCTACGGGATTCACCCCTCCACTTT.

The chain links TRBV4-1 to TRBJ2-5; 10 positions agree with TRBD2. The V and J ends lost 4 bases and 9 bases, in that order; junction bases with no gene match: 11. Germline CDR1 and CDR2: MGHRA and YSYEKL. The CDR3 runs 15 residues. This chain's CDR3 is CASSPSGSGRAAQYF. CDR3 nucleotides: TGCGCCAGCAGCCCCTCCGGGAGCGGGAGGGCCGCCCAGTACTTC.

Here the CDR3 DNA reads TGTGCCAGCGGAAATGGATGGGTGGAGCAGCGCACCGGGGAGCTGTTTTTT. Its translation: CASGNGWVEQRTGELFF. The chain has TRBV21-1 and TRBJ2-2; TRBD2 is the table's D call, not checked against the DNA. TRBV21-1 is flagged as a pseudogene. This CDR3 spans 17 amino acids.

V gene TRBV30 combines with J gene TRBJ2-5; 10 bases line up with TRBD2. CDR1 is GTSNPN and CDR2 is SVGIG in the germline V gene (reference sequence). V dropped 2 bases and J dropped 4; count of bases not matched to a gene: 13. This CDR3 has 17 residues. CDR3 residues: CAWSPGRVAGGLETQYF. The CDR3, as DNA: TGTGCCTGGAGTCCCGGGCGAGTAGCGGGAGGACTAGAGACCCAGTACTTC.

The chain links TRBV7-9 to TRBJ2-5; 9 bases line up with TRBD2. V was clipped by 1 base and J by 5 bases; unmatched bases: 11. This CDR3 has 17 residues. CDR1 SEHNR and CDR2 FQNEAQ come from the germline V gene (reference sequence). The CDR3: CASSLGGDSGSSETQYF. CDR3 DNA sequence: TGTGCCAGCAGCTTAGGGGGAGATAGCGGGAGTTCGGAGACCCAGTACTTC.

This sequence joins TRBV7-2 and TRBJ2-1, with 9 bases aligning to TRBD2. With V trimmed by 4 bases and J by 8 bases, 15 bases remained unmatched. The CDR3 runs to 17 residues. The germline CDR1 and CDR2 sequences are SGHTA and FQGNSA. For the CDR3, the DNA is TGTGCCAGCAGCTCAACACCGGGACTAGCTCTTTCCCATGAGCAGTTCTTC. Translation gives CASSSTPGLALSHEQFF.

V and J are TRBV27 and TRBJ2-3; TRBD2 agrees at 7 bases. CDR1 is MNHEY and CDR2 is SMNVEV in the germline V gene (reference sequence). This CDR3 has 15 residues. V was clipped by 6 bases and J by 2 bases; unmatched bases: 8. CDR3 protein: CASSPGTTSTDTQYF. Written as DNA, the CDR3 is TGTGCCAGCAGCCCCGGGACTACCTCCACAGATACGCAGTATTTT.

The chain uses TRBV19 and TRBJ2-7, with D hard to call. The V gene lost 1 base and the J gene lost 7 bases, with 14 bases spanning the gap. The CDR3 loop spans 14 amino acids. Per germline, CDR1 LNHDA and CDR2 SQIVND (reference sequence). The CDR3 region has the DNA TGTGCCAGTAGTATAGCGGCCGACGGAGAGGAGCAGTACTTC. Translating gives CASSIAADGEEQYF. Filled out from reference TRBV19 and TRBJ2-7, the complete variable domain reads DGGITQSPKYLFRKEGQNVTLSCEQNLNHDAMYWYRQDPGQGLRLIYYSQIVNDFQKGDIAEGYSVSREKKESFPLTVTSAQKNPTAFYLCASSIAADGEEQYFGPGTRLTVT.

This chain links TRBV5-1 with TRBJ1-2, with 7 positions matching TRBD1. J lost 0 bases, V lost 1 base, and 6 bases had no gene match. Per the germline V gene, CDR1 is SGHRS and CDR2 is YFSETQ. This CDR3 spans 16 amino acids. Here the CDR3 DNA reads TGCGCCAGCAGCTTGTCACCCGGGACAGCTAACTATGGCTACACCTTC. Amino acid sequence: CASSLSPGTANYGYTF.

The chain recombines TRBV11-3 with TRBJ1-1; possible D gene TRBD1, 5 bases. This CDR3 has 15 residues. Germline loops: CDR1 SGHNT, CDR2 YENEEA. Trimming took 0 bases from V and 1 from J, leaving 9 bases between them. Written as DNA, the CDR3 is TGTGCCAGCAGCTTAGAGCGGGGGGAGAACACTGAAGCTTTCTTT. Translated, it gives CASSLERGENTEAFF.

V gene TRBV9 combines with J gene TRBJ1-1, with 7 nucleotides matching TRBD1. CDR3 length equals 15 residues. Per germline, CDR1 SGDLS and CDR2 YYNGEE. Trimming removed 4 bases from V and 1 base from J; junction bases left unmatched: 7. The DNA for the CDR3 is TGTGCCAGCAGCCCCATAGGGGGCCCGAACACTGAAGCTTTCTTT. Encoded protein: CASSPIGGPNTEAFF.